This entry lists 29 T cell receptor delta chains sequenced from one sample in a study of gamma-delta chains in newborns, infants, children. TCRdb reprocessed the reads using CATT. Among about 15,000 delta-chain clones listed, roughly 7% were seen once. The sequenced sample was blood. Every receptor here comes from a child who was a newborn, infant or young child, either healthy, febrile or measles-vaccinated (not recorded which).

This clone was found a few times. The rearrangement uses TRDV3 and TRDJ3; TRDD3 matches at 9 bases. V was pared by 4 bases and J by 3 bases, with 13 bases of the junction left unmatched. The V gene's germline CDR1 is TVYSNPD and CDR2 GDNSRS (reference sequence). The CDR3 is made up of 18 amino acids. The CDR3 nucleotides are TGTGCCTCGCGGTCTAGGTGGGGGATAGTCTGGGACACCCGACAGATGTTTTTC. It yields the protein CASRSRWGIVWDTRQMFF.

This clone appeared a few times. CDR3 DNA: TGTGCCTGTGACAGTATGGGGCTTTTGACAGCACAACTCTTCTTT. The encoded protein is CACDSMGLLTAQLFF. This chain connects TRDV2 to TRDJ2, with a possible D match to TRDD3 (5 bases). Germline CDR1 and CDR2: GEAIGNYY and EKD. CDR3 length: 15 residues. Trimming took off 2 bases at V and 1 base at J, with 10 bases between the two ends.

Within the sample, this clone is medium-sized. The same CDR3 can be traced to other DNA sequences in this sample. The chain employs TRDV2 and TRDJ3; D gene unclear. Trimming took off 0 bases at V and 0 bases at J, with 11 bases between the two ends. In germline, CDR1 is GEAIGNYY, CDR2 EKD. This CDR3 has 18 residues. This chain's CDR3 is CACDTVGPSSWDTRQMFF. CDR3 in DNA: TGTGCCTGTGACACCGTGGGACCTAGCTCCTGGGACACCCGACAGATGTTTTTC.

Of note for this clone: The sample contains more than one DNA sequence encoding this CDR3. The CDR3 coding sequence is TGTGCCTGTGACACGGGGATACGTTCCTGGGACACCCGACAGATGTTTTTC. Encoded protein: CACDTGIRSWDTRQMFF. The chain links TRDV2 to TRDJ3; 9 bases align to TRDD3. There are 17 residues in the CDR3. V shed 1 base, J shed 1 base, and the junction held 1 base outside the gene matches. The germline V gene encodes CDR1 GEAIGNYY and CDR2 EKD.

The table lists this clone with a few counts. The protein given by TCRdb reflects a much larger clone and differs at residue 10 from this DNA's translation, likely from a read error; the protein shown is the DNA's translation. Within the sample, other DNA sequences also encode this same CDR3. The chain has TRDV2 and TRDJ3; 10 bases are shared with TRDD3. The V gene's germline CDR1 is GEAIGNYY and CDR2 EKD. This CDR3 is built from 18 residues. Germline trimming cut 1 base from V and 2 bases from J; bases unmatched to any gene: 4. CDR3 amino acids: CACDTGGYSTWDTRQMFF. The CDR3 coding sequence is TGTGCCTGTGACACTGGGGGATACAGCACCTGGGACACCCGACAGATGTTTTTC.

In its sample, this clone ranks as large. Other DNA variants within this sample encode the same CDR3. The CDR3 DNA follows: TGTGCCTGTGACACCTGGGGGATAGCACAACTCTTCTTT. As protein: CACDTWGIAQLFF. The V and J genes are TRDV2 and TRDJ2; TRDD3 matches 8 bases. V lost 0 bases, J lost 7 bases, and 0 bases stayed unmatched. Germline V lookup: CDR1 GEAIGNYY, CDR2 EKD. The CDR3 consists of 13 residues.

This clone was observed a few times. The V and J genes are TRDV2 and TRDJ2, with D possibly TRDD3 on 6 matching bases. This CDR3 is built from 15 residues. Germline V gene lookup returns CDR1 GEAIGNYY and CDR2 EKD. Deletions cut 0 bases from V and 2 bases from J, with 9 bases between. CDR3 region: CACDTVGVLTAQLFF. For the CDR3, the DNA is TGTGCCTGTGACACCGTGGGGGTGTTGACAGCACAACTCTTCTTT.

This clone is medium-sized by share. A far larger clone differs by one base, so this is likely a read error. The chain has TRDV2 and TRDJ3; 11 nucleotides line up with TRDD3. Germline loops: CDR1 GEAIGNYY, CDR2 EKD. This CDR3 has 18 residues. This CDR3 reads CARDTVLGDTWDTRQMFF. For the CDR3, the DNA is TGTGCCCGTGACACCGTACTGGGGGATACCTGGGACACCCGACAGATGTTTTTC.

This clone has only a few counts. The chain links TRDV2 to TRDJ1; the match to TRDD3 covers 7 bases. CDR3 length equals 15 residues. V trimming: 2 bases; J trimming: 6 bases; junction bases outside the gene matches: 11. Germline V gene data show CDR1 as GEAIGNYY and CDR2 as EKD. CDR3 residues: CACDIPGDDPYKLIF. CDR3 nucleotide sequence: TGTGCCTGTGACATTCCGGGGGATGACCCCTATAAACTCATCTTT.

There are a few counts of this clone. V and J are TRDV2 and TRDJ3; 10 bases align to TRDD3. CDR3 length: 19 amino acids. The V and J ends lost 0 bases and 0 bases, in that order; junction bases with no gene match: 4. Germline V gives CDR1 GEAIGNYY, CDR2 EKD. The CDR3 DNA is TGTGCCTGTGACACCTGGGGGATACTCAACTCCTGGGACACCCGACAGATGTTTTTC. Protein product: CACDTWGILNSWDTRQMFF.

This clone appeared a few times. The same CDR3 is also encoded by other DNA sequences in this sample. The chain couples TRDV1 to TRDJ2, with 11 bases fitting TRDD3. Germline V lookup: CDR1 TSWWSYY, CDR2 QGS. V lost 3 bases and J lost 0; bases outside the gene matches: 9. The CDR3 consists of 19 residues. The DNA for the CDR3 is TGTGCTCTTGGGGACCGTTTCCTACTGGGGGATACTTTGACAGCACAACTCTTCTTT. Its protein is CALGDRFLLGDTLTAQLFF.

Only a few counts were recorded for this clone. This rearrangement joins TRDV2 to TRDJ3; 12 bases match TRDD3. V shed 2 bases, J shed 1 base, and the junction held 11 bases outside the gene matches. The CDR3 length is 21 residues. Germline values: CDR1 GEAIGNYY, CDR2 EKD. The CDR3 loop reads CACDNLLGDTEGSWDTRQMFF. For the CDR3, the DNA is TGTGCCTGTGACAATCTTCTGGGGGATACGGAGGGGTCCTGGGACACCCGACAGATGTTTTTC.

This clone turned up a few times. The J gene is TRDJ1, the V gene TRDV2; D is ambiguous. V lost 0 bases to trimming and J lost 0 bases, with 10 bases between them. This CDR3 contains 15 residues. Germline V gives CDR1 GEAIGNYY, CDR2 EKD. The CDR3 DNA follows: TGTGCCTGTGACACCGTAGGGTCATACACCGATAAACTCATCTTT. This encodes CACDTVGSYTDKLIF.

This clone was picked up many times. The genes are TRDV2 and TRDJ2; D might be TRDD3 (6 bases). The CDR3 has 16 residues. With 4 bases removed from V and 4 bases from J, the gap between germline ends came to 18 bases. The germline CDR1 and CDR2 sequences are GEAIGNYY and EKD. The CDR3 nucleotides are TGTGCCTGTGATACGAGTTTTGGGGGGGCGACAGCACAACTCTTCTTT. Its translation is CACDTSFGGATAQLFF.

CDR3 bases: TGTGCCTGTGACACCGCACTGGGGGACCCTACCAGCTCCTGGGACACCCGACAGATGTTTTTC. It is translated as CACDTALGDPTSSWDTRQMFF. The gene calls are TRDV2 and TRDJ3, with 9 bases aligning to TRDD3. This CDR3 comprises 21 residues. Germline V CDR1 and CDR2: GEAIGNYY, EKD. V was clipped by 0 bases and J by 0 bases; unmatched bases: 11.

CDR3 DNA sequence: TGTGCCTGTGATTACCTGGGAGGCTCCTGGGACACCCGACAGATGTTTTTC. Its translation is CACDYLGGSWDTRQMFF. The genes are TRDV2 and TRDJ3; perhaps TRDD3 as D (5 bases). The ends were cut back, 4 bases at V and 0 bases at J, with 12 bases in the middle. Germline CDR1 GEAIGNYY, CDR2 EKD. The CDR3 consists of 17 residues.

Comment on this clone: The protein that TCRdb holds for this DNA derives from a much larger clone and differs from the translated DNA at residue 16, which likely indicates a read error; the protein shown here is translated from the DNA. The J gene is TRDJ3, the V gene TRDV2; TRDD3 aligns across 9 bases. There are 18 residues in the CDR3. CDR1 is GEAIGNYY and CDR2 is EKD in the germline V gene. CDR3 bases: TGTGCCTGTGACACCGTACTGGGGGACTCCTGGGACACCCGACAGGTGTTTTTC. Translation: CACDTVLGDSWDTRQVFF.

J is TRDJ3 and V is TRDV2; tentative D call: TRDD3 (6 bases). Germline V lookup: CDR1 GEAIGNYY, CDR2 EKD. This CDR3 has 19 amino acids. V dropped 0 bases and J dropped 1 base, with 15 bases sitting between them. CDR3 nucleotides: TGTGCCTGTGACACCGTAAGAGGGGATTATTCCTGGGACACCCGACAGATGTTTTTC. It translates to CACDTVRGDYSWDTRQMFF.

By share of the sample, this clone is medium-sized. The V call is TRDV2, the J call TRDJ3, with TRDD3 matching 9 bases. The CDR3 length is 21 residues. The V gene's germline CDR1 is GEAIGNYY and CDR2 EKD. With V trimmed by 0 bases and J by 0 bases, 11 bases remained unmatched. The CDR3 loop reads CACDTLGDAGLFSWDTRQMFF. The CDR3 coding sequence is TGTGCCTGTGACACCCTGGGGGATGCAGGACTCTTCTCCTGGGACACCCGACAGATGTTTTTC.

On this clone: This DNA's translation differs at residue 11 from TCRdb's protein, which comes from a much larger clone; a read error is likely, and the protein shown is translated from the DNA. The chain recombines TRDV2 with TRDJ3; 9 bases align to TRDD3. Germline assignment: CDR1 GEAIGNYY and CDR2 EKD. CDR3 length: 17 amino acids. The CDR3 loop is CACDVLGDSWGTRQMFF. CDR3 nucleotide sequence: TGTGCCTGTGACGTACTGGGGGACTCCTGGGGCACCCGACAGATGTTTTTC.

By proportion, this clone is medium-sized. A read error likely explains this, since a far larger clone differs by one base. This sequence joins TRDV2 and TRDJ1, with 7 bases fitting TRDD3. The CDR3 consists of 13 residues. Germline loops: CDR1 GEAIGNYY, CDR2 EKD. The CDR3 sequence: CACGTWGTDKLIF. CDR3 DNA sequence: TGTGCCTGTGGCACCTGGGGGACCGATAAACTCATCTTT.

Note on this clone: This sample includes further DNA sequences coding for the same CDR3. This sequence joins TRDV2 and TRDJ2; TRDD3 agrees at 13 bases. Trimming at V came to 0 bases and at J to 0 bases, leaving 6 bases not matched to a gene. Germline assignment: CDR1 GEAIGNYY and CDR2 EKD. The CDR3 has 19 amino acids. The CDR3 nucleotides read TGTGCCTGTGACACCGTACTGGGGGATACGCGAGCTTTGACAGCACAACTCTTCTTT. It is translated as CACDTVLGDTRALTAQLFF.

DNA of the CDR3: TGTGCCTGTGACTGGGGGAGACGGTACACCGATAAACTCATCTTT. It is translated as CACDWGRRYTDKLIF. The rearrangement uses TRDV2 and TRDJ1; 7 bases agree with TRDD3. Trimming removed 3 bases from V and 0 bases from J; junction bases left unmatched: 6. Germline lookup yields CDR1 GEAIGNYY and CDR2 EKD. This CDR3 is 15 amino acids long.

This clone is classed as medium-sized. The same CDR3 can be traced to other DNA sequences in this sample. The V call is TRDV2, the J call TRDJ1; 11 nucleotides match TRDD3. Germline V gives CDR1 GEAIGNYY, CDR2 EKD. This CDR3 comprises 15 residues. J lost 1 base, V lost 0 bases, and 0 bases had no gene match. CDR3: CACDTWGIRTDKLIF. The CDR3 region has the DNA TGTGCCTGTGACACCTGGGGGATACGCACCGATAAACTCATCTTT.

The sample holds a few counts of this clone. This sequence is one base from a far larger clone and is likely a read error. Within the sample, other DNA sequences also encode this same CDR3. The chain is built from TRDV2 and TRDJ3, with 11 bases lining up with TRDD3. J was trimmed by 0 bases and V by 0 bases; bases with no gene match: 6. CDR1 is GEAIGNYY, CDR2 EKD, per germline. The CDR3 contains 20 residues. CDR3 DNA: TGTGCCTGTGACACCGTACTGGGGGATAGGAGCTCCTGGGACACCCGACAGATGTTTTTC. Its translation is CACDTVLGDRSSWDTRQMFF.

In the case of this clone: The protein TCRdb gives is from a much larger clone and does not agree with this DNA's translation at residue 10, likely a read error; the protein shown here comes from the DNA. The chain joins TRDV2 to TRDJ3; 13 positions agree with TRDD3. The V segment lost 2 bases and the J segment 5 bases; nucleotides outside the gene matches: 2. Germline V gene lookup returns CDR1 GEAIGNYY and CDR2 EKD. The CDR3 sequence is 17 residues long. In DNA form, the CDR3 reads TGTGCCTGTGACATACTGGGGGATACGGGGGACACCCGACAGATGTTTTTC. This translates into CACDILGDTGDTRQMFF.

V usage is TRDV2 and J usage is TRDJ3, with TRDD3 matching over 7 bases. The CDR3 sequence is 18 residues long. The V gene's germline CDR1 is GEAIGNYY and CDR2 EKD. Trimming cost V 4 bases and J 1 base; bases outside gene matches: 9. The CDR3 region is CACDGTGVASWDTRQMFF. CDR3 DNA: TGTGCCTGTGATGGTACTGGGGTTGCATCCTGGGACACCCGACAGATGTTTTTC.

This clone has only a few counts. The junction does not match germline at one end; this may be a read error. The genes are TRDV2 and TRDJ3; possibly TRDD3 for D (6 bases). Germline lookup yields CDR1 GEAIGNYY and CDR2 EKD. CDR3 length equals 17 residues. CDR3 nucleotide sequence: TGTGCCTGTGACACCCCTGGGGCCTCCCGGGACACCCGACAGATGTTTTTC. Translation: CACDTPGASRDTRQMFF.

This clone was counted between two and nine times. The rearrangement links TRDV2 to TRDJ3; 8 bases align to TRDD3. CDR3 size: 20 residues. V trimming: 2 bases; J trimming: 0 bases; junction bases outside the gene matches: 11. The germline CDR1 and CDR2 sequences are GEAIGNYY and EKD. This chain's CDR3 is CACDNTGGYLSSWDTRQMFF. In DNA form, the CDR3 reads TGTGCCTGTGACAATACTGGGGGGTATTTGAGCTCCTGGGACACCCGACAGATGTTTTTC.